Shown below are 26 T cell receptor beta chains from a single sample sequenced in a study of OX40 agonist ivuxolimab in advanced cancers. Repertoires were generated with immunoSEQ multiplex PCR, while TCRdb's copy carries only in-frame clones and drops some. The table has tens of thousands of clones, roughly 90% seen once; the top ten hold 7.8%. The sample in question was CD4+ or CD8+ T cells sorted from blood, obtained in a trial of the OX40 agonist ivuxolimab. The source is an adult with an advanced solid tumor such as melanoma, head and neck, liver or kidney cancer.

The V gene is TRBV19, the J gene TRBJ2-5; 7 bases are shared with TRBD1. Germline V gene sequence: CDR1 LNHDA, CDR2 SQIVND (reference sequence). V shed 6 bases and J 2 bases; nucleotides not matched to a gene: 3. The CDR3 length is 13 residues. The CDR3, as DNA: TGTGCCAGTAGGAAGGGACAGCAAGAGACCCAGTACTTC. Translated: CASRKGQQETQYF. The whole variable domain, remainder taken from reference TRBV19 and TRBJ2-5, is DGGITQSPKYLFRKEGQNVTLSCEQNLNHDAMYWYRQDPGQGLRLIYYSQIVNDFQKGDIAEGYSVSREKKESFPLTVTSAQKNPTAFYLCASRKGQQETQYFGPGTRLLVL.

This chain joins TRBV7-7 and TRBJ2-3, with 7 bases identical to TRBD1. Trimming cost V 5 bases and J 0 bases; bases outside gene matches: 2. The CDR3 length is 14 residues. CDR1 is SSHAT and CDR2 is FNYEAQ in the germline V gene (reference sequence). This CDR3 reads CASSPDRSTDTQYF. Here the CDR3 DNA reads TGTGCCAGCAGCCCGGACAGGAGCACAGATACGCAGTATTTT.

The chain joins TRBV2 to TRBJ1-4; 7 bases map to TRBD1. CDR3 size: 14 residues. With V trimmed by 6 bases and J by 8 bases, 9 bases remained unmatched. The V gene's germline CDR1 is SNHLY and CDR2 FYNNEI. The CDR3: CASSGRQGGEKLFF. CDR3 DNA sequence: TGTGCCAGCAGCGGTAGACAGGGTGGAGAAAAACTGTTTTTT.

The chain couples TRBV7-6 to TRBJ2-5; a weak D match, TRBD2 (6 bases). CDR1 and CDR2 from the germline V gene are SGHVS and FNYEAQ. V was clipped by 4 bases and J by 1 base, with 10 bases between them. This CDR3 contains 14 residues. This CDR3 reads CASSSGSGQETQYF. The CDR3 DNA is TGTGCCAGCAGCTCCGGGAGTGGCCAAGAGACCCAGTACTTC. The full variable domain, with the rest looked up from reference TRBV7-6 and TRBJ2-5, is GAGVSQSPRYKVTKRGQDVALRCDPISGHVSLYWYRQALGQGPEFLTYFNYEAQQDKSGLPNDRFSAERPEGSISTLTIQRTEQRDSAMYRCASSSGSGQETQYFGPGTRLLVL.

The rearrangement uses TRBV9 and TRBJ2-5, with TRBD2 matching 8 bases. V was clipped by 0 bases and J by 6 bases; unmatched bases: 4. Germline lookup yields CDR1 SGDLS and CDR2 YYNGEE. The CDR3 contains 14 residues. This chain's CDR3 is CASSVELAAQTQYF. The CDR3 DNA reads TGTGCCAGCAGCGTAGAACTAGCGGCTCAGACCCAGTACTTC.

V gene TRBV7-9 combines with J gene TRBJ1-1; the D gene is possibly TRBD1 (5 bases). CDR1 is SEHNR and CDR2 is FQNEAQ in the germline V gene (reference sequence). The V and J ends lost 8 bases and 4 bases respectively, with 14 bases between them. The CDR3 runs 13 residues. CDR3 amino acids: CASHGRGSTEAFF. DNA of the CDR3: TGTGCCAGCCACGGGCGGGGGAGCACTGAAGCTTTCTTT.

The chain recombines TRBV5-1 with TRBJ2-2; a possible D gene is TRBD1 (6 bases). V gave up 0 bases and J gave up 1 base, with 10 bases separating them. Per germline, CDR1 SGHRS and CDR2 YFSETQ. This CDR3 spans 16 amino acids. Here the CDR3 reads CASSLAAGVNTGELFF. The DNA of the CDR3 is TGCGCCAGCAGCTTGGCGGCAGGGGTGAACACCGGGGAGCTGTTTTTT.

This clone came up a few times. This sequence joins TRBV27 and TRBJ1-1, with D possibly TRBD1 on 5 matching bases. V was cut by 1 base and J by 0 bases, with 12 bases left in between. CDR3 length: 16 amino acids. Looked up from germline, CDR1 is MNHEY and CDR2 is SMNVEV (reference sequence). Here the CDR3 DNA reads TGTGCCAGCAGTTTATTTGCGACAGTAATGAACACTGAAGCTTTCTTT. Protein product: CASSLFATVMNTEAFF.

In regard to this clone: This sample also contains other DNA sequences that code for the same CDR3. The chain joins TRBV2 to TRBJ2-3, with D maybe TRBD2 (5 bases). CDR1 and CDR2 (germline): SNHLY, FYNNEI. Trimming took off 10 bases at V and 5 bases at J, with 16 bases between the two ends. The CDR3 is 13 residues long. CDR3 nucleotide sequence: TGTGCCATTAGAGTCGGGATTGTAGATACGCAGTATTTT. The encoded protein is CAIRVGIVDTQYF.

The chain employs TRBV9 and TRBJ2-7, with D unclear. From germline, CDR1 is SGDLS and CDR2 YYNGEE. The CDR3 is 14 amino acids. The V end was cut by 3 bases, the J end by 0 bases, with 10 bases between. CDR3 amino acids: CASSASRSSYEQYF. CDR3 in DNA: TGTGCCAGCAGCGCGTCGAGGAGCTCCTACGAGCAGTACTTC. The entire variable domain, with the rest obtained from reference TRBV9 and TRBJ2-7, is as follows: DSGVTQTPKHLITATGQRVTLRCSPRSGDLSVYWYQQSLDQGLQFLIQYYNGEERAKGNILERFSAQQFPDLHSELNLSSLELGDSALYFCASSASRSSYEQYFGPGTRLTVT.

The rearrangement joins TRBV14 to TRBJ2-1; D is perhaps TRBD1 (6 bases). Trimming took off 5 bases at V and 5 bases at J, with 7 bases between the two ends. CDR1 is SGHDN and CDR2 is FVKESK in the germline V gene. The CDR3 contains 12 residues. The CDR3, as DNA: TGTGCCAGCAGCTGGGGGCACAATGAGCAGTTCTTC. This gives the protein CASSWGHNEQFF. Using reference TRBV14 and TRBJ2-1 for the parts outside the CDR3, the full variable domain is EAGVTQFPSHSVIEKGQTVTLRCDPISGHDNLYWYRRVMGKEIKFLLHFVKESKQDESGMPNNRFLAERTGGTYSTLKVQPAELEDSGVYFCASSWGHNEQFFGPGTRLTVL.

The chain recombines TRBV6-1 with TRBJ2-1; D gene unclear. Germline V CDR1 and CDR2: MNHNS, SASEGT. CDR3 length equals 14 residues. Trimming pared 4 bases from V and 2 bases from J, leaving 9 bases between. The CDR3 sequence is CASSVRWAYNEQFF. CDR3 coding DNA: TGTGCCAGCAGTGTACGTTGGGCCTACAATGAGCAGTTCTTC.

The rearrangement uses TRBV18 and TRBJ1-6; 9 bases are shared with TRBD1. V shed 5 bases, J shed 8 bases, and the junction held 4 bases outside the gene matches. CDR1 is KGHSH, CDR2 LQKENI, per germline. CDR3 length: 14 residues. The CDR3 coding sequence is TGTGCCAGCTCATTGGACAGGGGTTATTCACCCCTCCACTTT. It is translated as CASSLDRGYSPLHF.

CDR3 sequence reads: CASQGRVDSPLHF. CDR3 nucleotide sequence: TGTGCCAGCCAAGGGAGGGTAGATTCACCCCTCCACTTT. The rearrangement uses TRBV7-2 and TRBJ1-6; no clear D gene. This CDR3 has 13 residues. Trimming took off 8 bases at V and 8 bases at J, with 13 bases between the two ends. CDR1 SGHTA and CDR2 FQGNSA come from the germline V gene. Complete variable domain (other parts from reference TRBV7-2 and TRBJ1-6): GAGVSQSPSNKVTEKGKDVELRCDPISGHTALYWYRQSLGQGLEFLIYFQGNSAPDKSGLPSDRFSAERTGGSVSTLTIQRTQQEDSAVYLCASQGRVDSPLHFGNGTRLTVT.

J is TRBJ2-2 and V is TRBV19; 10 bases align to TRBD2. The CDR3 consists of 17 residues. Looked up from germline, CDR1 is LNHDA and CDR2 is SQIVND (reference sequence). V shed 7 bases and J 4 bases; nucleotides not matched to a gene: 12. The CDR3 reads CASTSPRLAGVTGELFF. DNA for the CDR3: TGTGCCAGTACCTCTCCCCGCCTAGCGGGAGTCACCGGGGAGCTGTTTTTT.

This clone was seen a few times. This chain uses TRBV7-9 with TRBJ2-5, with D unresolved. Per germline, CDR1 SEHNR and CDR2 FQNEAQ (reference sequence). V was trimmed by 1 base and J by 6 bases, leaving 0 bases between them. The CDR3 covers 10 residues. CDR3 region: CASSLETQYF. CDR3 in DNA: TGTGCCAGCAGCTTAGAGACCCAGTACTTC.

The rearrangement links TRBV18 to TRBJ1-1, with a possible D match to TRBD1 (5 bases). The CDR3 runs 16 residues. V lost 1 base and J lost 0, with 12 bases in between. From germline, CDR1 is KGHSH and CDR2 LQKENI. CDR3 sequence: CASSPLTVTMNTEAFF. The CDR3 DNA sequence: TGTGCCAGCTCACCACTGACAGTGACTATGAACACTGAAGCTTTCTTT.

The CDR3 DNA sequence: TGTGCCAGCAGCTTAGTGGGAGCTTCAGATACGCAGTATTTT. Encoded protein: CASSLVGASDTQYF. The rearrangement joins TRBV11-3 to TRBJ2-3; possibly TRBD2 for D (5 bases). The CDR3 length is 14 residues. Germline V gene lookup returns CDR1 SGHNT and CDR2 YENEEA. V was pared by 1 base and J by 4 bases, with 9 bases between.

The rearrangement links TRBV14 to TRBJ2-7, with 7 bases fitting TRBD2. Germline V gene data show CDR1 as SGHDN and CDR2 as FVKESK. The V segment lost 2 bases and the J segment 0 bases; nucleotides outside the gene matches: 10. CDR3 length equals 17 residues. CDR3 region: CASSQIKGSGTSYEQYF. Here the CDR3 DNA reads TGTGCCAGCAGCCAAATCAAGGGAAGCGGGACCTCCTACGAGCAGTACTTC.

The V and J genes are TRBV5-1 and TRBJ2-7; maybe TRBD1 (5 bases). V was cut by 1 base and J by 1 base, with 15 bases left in between. The length of the CDR3 is 16 residues. Germline CDR1 is SGHRS and CDR2 is YFSETQ. Written as DNA, the CDR3 is TGCGCCAGCAGCTTGTTGGCAGGGTGGGGATCCTACGAGCAGTACTTC. Protein product: CASSLLAGWGSYEQYF. Combining the CDR3 with reference TRBV5-1 and TRBJ2-7 gives the whole variable domain KAGVTQTPRYLIKTRGQQVTLSCSPISGHRSVSWYQQTPGQGLQFLFEYFSETQRNKGNFPGRFSGRQFSNSRSEMNVSTLELGDSALYLCASSLLAGWGSYEQYFGPGTRLTVT.

The chain uses TRBV28 and TRBJ2-7; TRBD1 matches 8 bases. Germline lookup yields CDR1 MDHEN and CDR2 SYDVKM. V dropped 7 bases and J dropped 5; count of bases not matched to a gene: 16. The CDR3 covers 16 residues. The CDR3: CASKLSDRRGRNEQYF. CDR3 coding DNA: TGTGCCAGCAAACTTTCCGACCGCAGGGGGCGAAACGAGCAGTACTTC.

This rearrangement joins TRBV6-6 to TRBJ1-2; 7 positions agree with TRBD1. CDR3 length: 13 amino acids. Per the germline V gene, CDR1 is MNHNY and CDR2 is SVGAGI (reference sequence). Losses at the gene ends were 6 bases for V and 6 bases for J; bases not matched to a gene: 7. The CDR3 nucleotides are TGTGCCAGCAGCATTAGGACAGGCCATGGCTACACCTTC. Its translation is CASSIRTGHGYTF.

V gene TRBV18 combines with J gene TRBJ1-1, with a tentative D call TRBD1 (5 bases). The CDR3 consists of 13 residues. Per germline, CDR1 KGHSH and CDR2 LQKENI. The V end was cut by 6 bases, the J end by 3 bases, with 11 bases between. For the CDR3, the DNA is TGTGCCAGCTCTCCGGGGCCCTACACTGAAGCTTTCTTT. It is translated as CASSPGPYTEAFF.

This clone was picked up one time. The chain recombines TRBV5-4 with TRBJ2-4, with D possibly being TRBD2 (5 bases). The V end lost 5 bases, the J end lost 0 bases, and 12 bases lay between the germline ends. This CDR3 is built from 15 residues. The germline CDR1 and CDR2 sequences are SGHNT and YYREEE (reference sequence). CDR3 nucleotides: TGTGCCAGCAGTATAGCGAGCGGAGCCAAAAACATTCAGTACTTC. Residues: CASSIASGAKNIQYF.

The gene calls are TRBV5-1 and TRBJ2-2; 8 nucleotides agree with TRBD2. Per the germline V gene, CDR1 is SGHRS and CDR2 is YFSETQ. V was clipped by 0 bases and J by 6 bases; unmatched bases: 10. This CDR3 has 17 amino acids. In DNA, the CDR3 is TGCGCCAGCAGCTTGGCCACAAGCGGGAGAGGGGCCGGGGAGCTGTTTTTT. Its translation is CASSLATSGRGAGELFF.

The genes are TRBV6-5 and TRBJ1-2, with D unclear. Germline V gene lookup returns CDR1 MNHEY and CDR2 SVGAGI. This CDR3 spans 14 amino acids. The germline V and J ends were trimmed by 0 bases and 1 base, with 6 bases remaining between them. CDR3 in DNA: TGTGCCAGCAGTTACTCGAAGGTTAACTATGGCTACACCTTC. Translated, it gives CASSYSKVNYGYTF.